This T cell receptor (beta chain) was identified during a study of CD8 T cells in ankylosing spondylitis. Worth noting for this clonotype: The antigen is not known.

Study-wide findings and caveats: Some motif variants were previously reported in reactive arthritis synovial fluid and blood. It appeared that ankylosing spondylitis blood was characterized by a TCR beta motif of several highly homologous variants.

In making TCR beta libraries, quantitative 5'-RACE with molecular barcodes was used. Each CDR3 protein gets one entry after TCRdb re-called the 5' RACE reads with MiXCR. Of 700,000 to 1,000,000 distinct CDR3 sequences listed, roughly 10% are singletons. CDR3 size: 17 residues. Germline-derived CDR1 and CDR2 are SGHVS and FQNEAQ. Trimming took 4 bases from V and 0 from J; bases not matched to a gene: 8. Sequencing was done on a sample of blood, either unsorted or a sorted T cell fraction (not recorded which). This chain joins TRBV7-8 and TRBJ1-2, with 10 positions matching TRBD1. The sequence derives from a male donor with ankylosing spondylitis. The CDR3 DNA is TGTGCCAGCAGCTCCCGGACAGGGGGTGCTACTAACTATGGCTACACCTTC. Translated: CASSSRTGGATNYGYTF. Together with reference TRBV7-8 and TRBJ1-2, the CDR3 gives the full variable domain: GAGVSQSPRYKVAKRGQDVALRCDPISGHVSLFWYQQALGQGPEFLTYFQNEAQLDKSGLPSDRFFAERPEGSVSTLKIQRTQQEDSAVYLCASSSRTGGATNYGYTFGSGTRLTVV.